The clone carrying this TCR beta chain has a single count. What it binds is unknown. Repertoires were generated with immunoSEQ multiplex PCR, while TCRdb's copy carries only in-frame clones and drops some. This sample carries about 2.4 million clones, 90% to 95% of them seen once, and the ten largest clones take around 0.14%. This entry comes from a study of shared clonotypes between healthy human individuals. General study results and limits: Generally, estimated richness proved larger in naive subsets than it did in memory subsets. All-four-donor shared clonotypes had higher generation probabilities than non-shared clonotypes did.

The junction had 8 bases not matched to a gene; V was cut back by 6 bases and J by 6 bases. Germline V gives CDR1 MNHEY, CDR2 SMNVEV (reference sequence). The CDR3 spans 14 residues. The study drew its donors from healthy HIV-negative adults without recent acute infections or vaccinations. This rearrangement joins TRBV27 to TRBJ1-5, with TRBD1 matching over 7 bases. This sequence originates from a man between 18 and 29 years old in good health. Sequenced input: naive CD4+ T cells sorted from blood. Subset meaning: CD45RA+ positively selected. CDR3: CASRPTGSGQPQHF. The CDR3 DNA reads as TGTGCCAGCAGACCGACAGGGTCCGGTCAGCCCCAGCATTTT.